The entry below gives a single T cell receptor beta chain sequence along with its context. The target antigen is unknown. These data come from a study of T cells expressing NK-cell markers. About the research overall: Sorted CD3+CD56+NKG2C+, CD3+CD56+NKG2C- and CD3+CD56-NKG2C+ T cells provided the TCR beta repertoires. General observations from the study: The CD3+CD56-NKG2C+ fraction of a handful of donors was also led by these clonotypes. Expanded clones of NKG2C+ T cells had an unclear HCMV specificity. Dominant NKG2C+ clonotype frequencies of 1.0-7.0% of CD8+ T cells were measured in over 5 donors.

From its re-call of the 5' RACE reads, TCRdb lists each CDR3 protein once, without DNA. This listing includes fewer than 400,000 distinct CDR3 sequences. This CDR3 has 15 amino acids. Germline CDR1 reads SGHTA; CDR2 reads FQGNSA. The chain couples TRBV7-2 to TRBJ1-1. The origin of this receptor is a man aged 18 to 69 in good health. The sequencing input was blood T cells: a sorted CD56 or NKG2C T cell subset, CD4+ or CD8+ T cells, or bulk PBMC T cells (not recorded which). CDR3 region: CASSLALVGRTEAFF.